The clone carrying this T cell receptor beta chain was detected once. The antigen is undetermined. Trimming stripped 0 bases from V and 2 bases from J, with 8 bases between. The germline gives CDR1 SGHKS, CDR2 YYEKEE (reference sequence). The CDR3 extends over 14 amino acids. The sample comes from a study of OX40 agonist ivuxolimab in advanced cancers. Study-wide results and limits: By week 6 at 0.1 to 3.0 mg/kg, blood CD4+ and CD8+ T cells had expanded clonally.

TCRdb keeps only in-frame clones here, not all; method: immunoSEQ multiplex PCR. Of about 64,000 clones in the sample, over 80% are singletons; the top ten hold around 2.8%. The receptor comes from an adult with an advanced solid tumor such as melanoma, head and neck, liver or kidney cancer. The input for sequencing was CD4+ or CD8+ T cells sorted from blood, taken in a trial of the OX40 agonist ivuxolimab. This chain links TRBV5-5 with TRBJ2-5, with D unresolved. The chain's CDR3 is CASSLVVLQETQYF. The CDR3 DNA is TGTGCCAGCAGCTTGGTCGTGTTACAAGAGACCCAGTACTTC.